Listed here are 21 T cell receptor beta chains from one sample, sequenced in a study of T cells in Graves' hyperthyroidism and ophthalmopathy. Template material for amplifying TCR beta CDR3 regions consisted of RNA transcripts. HTBI primers were employed in a first-round RT-PCR of the TCR CDR3. TCRdb recomputed calls from the multiplex PCR reads with MiXCR, one row per CDR3 protein. The data show some 600,000 distinct CDR3 sequences, approximately 15% seen once. The sequencing input was blood. These receptors all come from a woman in her twenties or thirties with Graves' hyperthyroidism that later progressed to Graves' ophthalmopathy.

Ten or more counts support this clonotype. The V call is TRBV28, the J call TRBJ1-2; perhaps TRBD1 as D (6 bases). V lost 6 bases and J 3 bases, leaving 14 bases between the germline ends. CDR1 is MDHEN and CDR2 is SYDVKM in the germline V gene. CDR3 length: 14 amino acids. This chain's CDR3 is CASRKGGPDYGYTF. The CDR3 DNA follows: TGTGCCAGCAGAAAAGGGGGGCCTGACTATGGCTACACCTTC.

There are many counts of this clonotype. V is TRBV28 and J is TRBJ2-1; D is unclear. The CDR3 extends over 14 amino acids. Germline lookup yields CDR1 MDHEN and CDR2 SYDVKM. Trimming stripped 5 bases from V and 7 bases from J, with 15 bases between. CDR3 bases: TGTGCCAGCAGTCCTCCACGGGTTGTTAATGAGCAGTTCTTC. Its protein product is CASSPPRVVNEQFF.

In this sample, this clonotype turned up many times. This chain joins TRBV7-2 and TRBJ2-1; possibly TRBD2 for D (6 bases). The length of the CDR3 is 16 residues. Per the germline V gene, CDR1 is SGHTA and CDR2 is FQGNSA. V was pared by 3 bases and J by 9 bases, with 21 bases between. In nucleotides, the CDR3 is TGTGCCAGCAGCTTTAGTCTGCGGGACGTCTGGGGTGAGCAGTTCTTC. Its translation: CASSFSLRDVWGEQFF.

The CDR3 DNA reads TGCGCCAGCAGCCAAGATCTGGGACAGGGCCATCAGCCCCAGCATTTT. Translation: CASSQDLGQGHQPQHF. The chain carries TRBV4-1 and TRBJ1-5, with TRBD1 matching over 9 bases. Trimming removed 0 bases from V and 5 bases from J; junction bases left unmatched: 5. The V gene's germline CDR1 is MGHRA and CDR2 YSYEKL. This CDR3 comprises 16 residues.

This clonotype has at least ten counts. The gene calls are TRBV2 and TRBJ1-4; 8 nucleotides line up with TRBD1. CDR1 and CDR2 from the germline V gene are SNHLY and FYNNEI. CDR3 length equals 14 residues. With V trimmed by 8 bases and J by 7 bases, 9 bases remained unmatched. Written as DNA, the CDR3 is TGTGCCAGCGGAAGAGACAGGGGTGGTGAAAAACTGTTTTTT. Translation gives CASGRDRGGEKLFF.

J is TRBJ1-5 and V is TRBV6-1; D is perhaps TRBD1 (6 bases). CDR3 size: 16 residues. Germline values: CDR1 MNHNS, CDR2 SASEGT. V was pared by 6 bases and J by 6 bases, with 21 bases between. Here the CDR3 reads CASRTNTGGPGQPQHF. The CDR3 nucleotides read TGTGCCAGCAGAACCAACACCGGGGGGCCGGGTCAGCCCCAGCATTTT.

This clonotype was seen ten or more times. The chain is built from TRBV12-3 or TRBV12-4 and TRBJ2-5; D is perhaps TRBD1 (5 bases). V was clipped by 2 bases and J by 3 bases, with 13 bases between them. The CDR3 runs 15 residues. CDR3 residues: CASSLNVRDKETQYF. CDR3 DNA sequence: TGTGCCAGCAGTTTAAATGTCAGGGATAAAGAGACCCAGTACTTC.

This clonotype occurred a few times. This chain links TRBV10-1 with TRBJ1-2; perhaps TRBD1 as D (5 bases). The ends were cut back, 2 bases at V and 9 bases at J, with 19 bases in the middle. Germline V gene data show CDR1 as WNHNN and CDR2 as SYGVQD (reference sequence). The CDR3 spans 15 residues. CDR3 nucleotides: TGCGCCAGCAGTGAGAGTGCTTTGGGGCAGGGAAGCTACACCTTC. It yields the protein CASSESALGQGSYTF.

This clonotype showed up many times. The chain carries TRBV12-3 or TRBV12-4 and TRBJ1-6; the D gene is possibly TRBD1 (5 bases). V lost 5 bases to trimming and J lost 7 bases, with 15 bases between them. CDR3 length: 15 amino acids. The CDR3 nucleotides are TGTGCCAGCAGTATTCGGGACTTGGGGAATTCACCCCTCCACTTT. This translates into CASSIRDLGNSPLHF.

This clonotype was detected ten times or more. Written as DNA, the CDR3 is TGTGCCAGCAGCTTAGCGTTCGGGTTTAGCAATCAGCCCCAGCATTTT. Amino acid sequence: CASSLAFGFSNQPQHF. The chain joins TRBV7-2 to TRBJ1-5; D not resolved. The CDR3 has 16 residues. V lost 0 bases to trimming and J lost 0 bases, with 9 bases between them. The germline V gene encodes CDR1 SGHTA and CDR2 FQGNSA.

This clonotype was detected ten times or more. The chain links TRBV14 to TRBJ1-1, with D unclear. The CDR3 is made up of 15 amino acids. CDR1 is SGHDN and CDR2 is FVKESK in the germline V gene. Trimming left V 4 bases short and J 2 bases short, with 14 bases between. The CDR3 region is CASSPITALNTEAFF. CDR3 coding DNA: TGTGCCAGCAGCCCGATTACAGCTCTAAACACTGAAGCTTTCTTT.

With regard to this clonotype: This sequence may be a read error, since a much larger clone differs from it by one base. The V gene is TRBV6-1, the J gene TRBJ1-1; D possibly corresponds to TRBD1 (6 bases). This CDR3 comprises 17 residues. Germline values: CDR1 MNHNS, CDR2 SASEGT. Trimming removed 5 bases at V and 0 bases at J, with 19 bases between. CDR3 protein: CASSPLPGVGLNTEAFF. In nucleotides, the CDR3 is TGTGCCAGCAGTCCGCTCCCAGGGGTAGGGTTGAACACTGAAGCTTTCTTT.

Many counts were recorded for this clonotype. The genes are TRBV15 and TRBJ2-1, with 8 nucleotides matching TRBD1. V gave up 2 bases and J gave up 0 bases; unmatched junction bases: 9. Germline values: CDR1 LNHNV, CDR2 YYDKDF (reference sequence). The CDR3 has 18 amino acids. The CDR3 DNA reads as TGTGCCACCAGCAGACAAAGACAGGGGCCCTTCTCCTACAATGAGCAGTTCTTC. The encoded protein is CATSRQRQGPFSYNEQFF.

This clonotype was observed many times. This rearrangement joins TRBV27 to TRBJ2-7; 7 nucleotides line up with TRBD1. CDR1 and CDR2 from the germline V gene are MNHEY and SMNVEV (reference sequence). This CDR3 region has 15 residues. J lost 6 bases, V lost 5 bases, and 13 bases had no gene match. As DNA, the CDR3 is TGTGCCAGCAGTCTACTCCAGACGGGACAGACCGAGCAGTACTTC. It translates to CASSLLQTGQTEQYF.

This clonotype has only a few counts. The gene calls are TRBV11-3 and TRBJ2-7; 8 nucleotides align to TRBD1. With 5 bases clipped from V and 4 bases from J, the junction kept 10 bases outside the gene matches. The germline V gene encodes CDR1 SGHNT and CDR2 YENEEA. CDR3 length: 15 amino acids. CDR3 DNA: TGTGCCAGCAGCCGATCTGGACAGGGTGTTTACGAGCAGTACTTC. It yields the protein CASSRSGQGVYEQYF.

This clonotype was observed at least ten times. This chain joins TRBV19 and TRBJ1-4; unclear D gene. CDR1 is LNHDA, CDR2 SQIVND, per germline (reference sequence). The CDR3 has 12 amino acids. V gave up 6 bases and J gave up 6 bases, with 8 bases separating them. CDR3 bases: TGTGCCAGTAGACACAGTGATGAAAAACTGTTTTTT. Protein sequence: CASRHSDEKLFF. Filled out from reference TRBV19 and TRBJ1-4, the complete variable domain reads DGGITQSPKYLFRKEGQNVTLSCEQNLNHDAMYWYRQDPGQGLRLIYYSQIVNDFQKGDIAEGYSVSREKKESFPLTVTSAQKNPTAFYLCASRHSDEKLFFGSGTQLSVL.

The chain uses TRBV6-1 and TRBJ1-2; no definite D call. Trimming cost V 6 bases and J 4 bases, with 15 bases left between them. CDR1 is MNHNS, CDR2 SASEGT, per germline. The CDR3 runs to 14 residues. The CDR3 loop reads CASRIMEMSYGYTF. The CDR3 DNA sequence: TGTGCCAGCAGAATAATGGAGATGTCCTATGGCTACACCTTC.

This clonotype was counted many times. This chain connects TRBV25-1 to TRBJ1-1; TRBD1 aligns across 10 bases. Per the germline V gene, CDR1 is MGHDK and CDR2 is SYGVNS. V dropped 4 bases and J dropped 11; count of bases not matched to a gene: 4. This CDR3 contains 12 residues. In DNA form, the CDR3 reads TGTGCCAGCAGTGGACAGGGGGCGGCTGCTTTCTTT. Amino acids: CASSGQGAAAFF.

Details on this clonotype: A read error may be the cause here, since a much bigger clone is one base away. V gene TRBV19 combines with J gene TRBJ2-7; 11 bases are a match to TRBD2. This CDR3 has 17 residues. V shed 4 bases and J 0 bases; nucleotides not matched to a gene: 8. From germline, CDR1 is LNHDA and CDR2 SQIVND (reference sequence). The CDR3 loop reads CASSRDGTSGSSYEQYF. The CDR3 DNA reads as TGTGCCAGTAGTAGAGACGGGACTAGCGGCAGCTCCTACGAGCAGTACTTC.

This clonotype was observed many times. The rearrangement links TRBV7-8 to TRBJ1-4; D gene ambiguous. The V end was cut by 3 bases, the J end by 6 bases, with 8 bases between. This CDR3 spans 13 amino acids. CDR1 SGHVS and CDR2 FQNEAQ come from the germline V gene. The CDR3 DNA reads TGTGCCAGCAGCTTTGCCCTGGATGAAAAACTGTTTTTT. It translates to CASSFALDEKLFF.

This clonotype was counted at least ten times. The chain recombines TRBV30 with TRBJ1-5; the match to TRBD1 covers 8 bases. V trimming: 0 bases; J trimming: 0 bases; junction bases outside the gene matches: 7. Germline loops: CDR1 GTSNPN, CDR2 SVGIG (reference sequence). The CDR3 consists of 17 residues. This CDR3 reads CAWSVTGTGSSNQPQHF. The CDR3 DNA reads as TGTGCCTGGAGTGTCACCGGGACAGGATCTAGCAATCAGCCCCAGCATTTT.